The rows below give T cell receptor beta chains drawn from one sample of a study of cytomegalovirus exposure and HLA in healthy donors. Repertoires were generated with immunoSEQ multiplex PCR, while TCRdb's copy carries only in-frame clones and drops some. In the table there are about 190,000 clones, under 80% of which are singletons. The sequenced material came from PBMCs. The receptor source for this set is a man aged 25-40 years in good health and CMV-seropositive. CDR3s include the opening cysteine and the closing phenylalanine or tryptophan. D genes are given only for firm matches. Expanded clones get a size class; other rows say once, few or many, or leave the size out.

clone_size,v_call,d_call,j_call,cdr3_aa,cdr3_nt
-,TRBV6-5,TRBD1,TRBJ1-1,CASSQQGTYEAFF,TGTGCCAGCAGCCAACAGGGGACCTATGAAGCTTTCTTT
-,TRBV11-2,-,TRBJ1-1,CASSLNRVNTEAFF,TGTGCCAGCAGCTTAAACCGAGTGAACACTGAAGCTTTCTTT
-,TRBV6-6,-,TRBJ2-5,CASSAQGSQETQYF,TGTGCCAGCAGCGCCCAGGGGTCCCAAGAGACCCAGTACTTC
few,TRBV11-2,-,TRBJ1-5,CASSLGPGSNQPQHF,TGTGCCAGCAGCTTAGGACCAGGCAGCAATCAGCCCCAGCATTTT
-,TRBV13,TRBD1,TRBJ2-1,CASSFGQGAGNEQFF,TGTGCCAGCAGCTTCGGGCAGGGGGCAGGGAATGAGCAGTTCTTC
-,TRBV18,TRBD1,TRBJ2-1,CASSPPRGGAGNEQFF,TGTGCCAGCTCACCACCGAGAGGGGGCGCAGGCAATGAGCAGTTCTTC
-,TRBV29-1,TRBD2,TRBJ2-1,CSVDGASGGSEQFF,TGCAGCGTTGATGGGGCTAGCGGGGGGAGTGAGCAGTTCTTC
few,TRBV28,-,TRBJ1-4,CASSKGGGSEKLFF,TGTGCCAGCTCAAAGGGGGGAGGGAGCGAAAAACTGTTTTTT
-,TRBV6-6,TRBD1,TRBJ1-2,CASSSDRGYGYTF,TGTGCCAGCAGCTCAGACAGGGGCTATGGCTACACCTTC
-,TRBV30,-,TRBJ1-4,CAWSGGFNEKLFF,TGTGCCTGGTCCGGGGGATTTAATGAAAAACTGTTTTTT
-,TRBV7-2,-,TRBJ2-2,CASSFLSPGNAGELFF,TGTGCCAGCAGCTTCCTTTCGCCAGGGAACGCCGGGGAGCTGTTTTTT
-,TRBV29-1,-,TRBJ1-3,CSVDHRASGNTIYF,TGCAGCGTTGACCACAGGGCCTCTGGAAACACCATATATTTT
-,TRBV4-3,-,TRBJ2-7,CASSQVRSGSYEQYF,TGCGCCAGCAGCCAAGTCAGATCGGGGAGCTACGAGCAGTACTTC
-,TRBV5-6,TRBD1,TRBJ1-1,CASSLKQGYTEAFF,TGTGCCAGCAGCTTGAAACAGGGGTACACTGAAGCTTTCTTT
-,TRBV15,-,TRBJ2-1,CATSSGGAGRNEQFF,TGTGCCACCAGCAGTGGGGGGGCGGGAAGGAATGAGCAGTTCTTC
-,TRBV11-2,TRBD2,TRBJ2-7,CASIMWTSGAYEQYF,TGTGCCAGCATCATGTGGACTAGCGGGGCCTACGAGCAGTACTTC
-,TRBV4-3,TRBD1,TRBJ1-2,CASSQGRQGLYGYTF,TGCGCCAGCAGCCAAGGTAGACAGGGTCTCTATGGCTACACCTTC
-,TRBV9,TRBD2,TRBJ2-2,CASRHRTSGGREDTGELFF,TGTGCCAGCAGACATCGGACTAGCGGGGGGCGAGAGGACACCGGGGAGCTGTTTTTT
-,TRBV28,-,TRBJ2-7,CASSLGAVSSYEQYF,TGTGCCAGCAGTTTAGGGGCGGTCAGCTCCTACGAGCAGTACTTC
-,TRBV7-3,TRBD1,TRBJ2-3,CASSPRNRGADTQYF,TGTGCCAGCAGCCCCCGGAACAGGGGCGCAGATACGCAGTATTTT
few,TRBV9,TRBD2,TRBJ2-7,CASSPRLAGPYEQYF,TGTGCCAGCAGCCCCCGACTAGCGGGACCTTACGAGCAGTACTTC
-,TRBV5-4,TRBD1,TRBJ1-4,CASSPTGVDEKLFF,TGTGCCAGCAGCCCGACAGGGGTGGATGAAAAACTGTTTTTT
few,TRBV7-2,-,TRBJ1-5,CASSENAELPQHF,TGTGCCAGCAGCGAAAACGCCGAACTGCCCCAGCATTTT
-,TRBV2,TRBD1,TRBJ1-5,CASSVGRGVQPQHF,TGTGCCAGCAGTGTCGGCAGGGGGGTCCAGCCCCAGCATTTT
-,TRBV25-1,TRBD1,TRBJ1-1,CASTDDRGGSTEAFF,TGTGCCAGCACGGACGACAGGGGCGGGTCCACTGAAGCTTTCTTT